This TCR beta chain was recovered during a study of Ad26.COV2.S vaccination and SARS-CoV-2 variants. Across the study: Ad26.COV2.S, an intramuscular injection, was given once or twice 56 days apart.

Comment on this clone: Its antigen is as yet unknown.

Treatment meaning: approximately 18 received Ad26.COV2.S at low or high dose, single or two shots; 5 received placebo; per-sample allocation not given. Sampling happened 63 days after the first vaccine or placebo injection. Study-level findings and limits: Responses of T cells in total may have been underestimated by the TCR breadth and depth analyses.

Looked up from germline, CDR1 is SGDLS and CDR2 is YYNGEE. The CDR3 has 16 residues. Between the trimmed V and J ends, which lost 2 bases and 7 bases, there was a span of 22 bases. The data were produced by immunoSEQ multiplex PCR, yet TCRdb's version contains in-frame clones alone and is incomplete. The data show about 440,000 clones, 70% to 90% seen once. The receptor's source is a person between 18 and 65 years old who received the Ad26.COV2.S COVID-19 vaccine or a placebo. V is TRBV9 and J is TRBJ2-7; weak D call: TRBD2 (6 bases). The sequencing here drew on peripheral blood, taken in a trial of Ad26.COV2.S vaccine versus placebo. The CDR3 loop reads CASSVGTEVFGGEQYF. The CDR3 DNA reads as TGTGCCAGCAGCGTTGGTACTGAGGTTTTTGGGGGGGAGCAGTACTTC.